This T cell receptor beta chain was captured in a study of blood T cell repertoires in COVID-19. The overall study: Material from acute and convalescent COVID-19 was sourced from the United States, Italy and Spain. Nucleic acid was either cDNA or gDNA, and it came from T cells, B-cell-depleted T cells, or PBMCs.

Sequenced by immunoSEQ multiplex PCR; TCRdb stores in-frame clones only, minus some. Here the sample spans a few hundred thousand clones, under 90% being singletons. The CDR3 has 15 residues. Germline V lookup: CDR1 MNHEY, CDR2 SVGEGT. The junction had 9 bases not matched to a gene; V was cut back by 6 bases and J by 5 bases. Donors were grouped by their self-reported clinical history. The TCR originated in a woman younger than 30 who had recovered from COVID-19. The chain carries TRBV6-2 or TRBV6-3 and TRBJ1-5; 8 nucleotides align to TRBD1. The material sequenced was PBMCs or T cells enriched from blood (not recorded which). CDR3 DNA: TGTGCCAGCAGCCCTAGCGACAGGGGTTATCAGCCCCAGCATTTT. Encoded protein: CASSPSDRGYQPQHF.